This TCR beta chain appears in the sequencing data of a study of T-cell reconstitution after alpha-beta-depleted transplantation in children. This clonotype was observed many times. V was pared by 5 bases and J by 1 base, with 15 bases between. The CDR3 is made up of 15 amino acids. Germline V gene lookup returns CDR1 LGHDT and CDR2 YNNKEL (reference sequence). The authors prepared the TCRbeta library with unique molecular identifiers. TCRdb processed the PCR reads anew with MiXCR; each CDR3 protein has one entry. The repertoire holds about 48,000 distinct CDR3 sequences, with around 5.9% as singletons.

The TCR sequence derives from a female patient under 10 years old who had a stem cell transplant for aplastic anemia, so the T cells may come from the graft donor. Sequenced here: PBMCs, mostly from graft donor cells, sampled 60 days after TCRalphabeta/CD19-depleted stem cell transplant. The gene calls are TRBV3-1 and TRBJ2-7; either TRBD1 or TRBD2 may supply D (5 bases each). This CDR3 reads CASSSPGDRSYEQYF. DNA for the CDR3: TGTGCCAGCAGCTCCCCCGGGGACCGGTCCTACGAGCAGTACTTC.